The 23 T cell receptor beta chains given below trace back to one sample, sequenced in a study of control samples from healthy donors and cancer patients. Assay used: immunoSEQ multiplex PCR; TCRdb lists only in-frame clones, some missing. Here the sample spans about 140,000 clones, 88% being singletons. The sequenced sample was blood. These receptors were collected from a man between 18 and 29 years old in good health.

The V gene is TRBV28, the J gene TRBJ1-1; D uncertain. Looked up from germline, CDR1 is MDHEN and CDR2 is SYDVKM. Trimming pared 1 base from V and 1 base from J, leaving 19 bases between. The CDR3 contains 18 residues. In DNA form, the CDR3 reads TGTGCCAGCAGTTTATCCGAAGGGCTCGCGACCCCGAACACTGAAGCTTTCTTT. It encodes CASSLSEGLATPNTEAFF.

This clone was recorded once. DNA for the CDR3: TGTGCCAGCTCTGGGTTGGTAGAGACCCAGTACTTC. Encoded protein: CASSGLVETQYF. V gene TRBV2 combines with J gene TRBJ2-5; no clear D gene. CDR1 and CDR2 from the germline V gene are SNHLY and FYNNEI. The V gene lost 8 bases and the J gene lost 4 bases, with 11 bases spanning the gap. This CDR3 is built from 12 residues.

J is TRBJ1-5 and V is TRBV7-9; D remains ambiguous. CDR3 length: 13 residues. Trimming removed 6 bases at V and 3 bases at J, with 9 bases between. Germline V gene sequence: CDR1 SEHNR, CDR2 FQNEAQ (reference sequence). The CDR3: CASSLDPNQPQHF. In DNA, the CDR3 is TGTGCCAGCAGTCTGGACCCCAATCAGCCCCAGCATTTT. Together with reference TRBV7-9 and TRBJ1-5, the CDR3 gives the full variable domain: DTGVSQNPRHKITKRGQNVTFRCDPISEHNRLYWYRQTLGQGPEFLTYFQNEAQLEKSRLLSDRFSAERPKGSFSTLEIQRTEQGDSAMYLCASSLDPNQPQHFGDGTRLSIL.

The rearrangement uses TRBV9 and TRBJ1-3; D uncertain. V was pared by 0 bases and J by 0 bases, with 7 bases between. This CDR3 comprises 15 residues. Germline CDR1 reads SGDLS; CDR2 reads YYNGEE. Written as DNA, the CDR3 is TGTGCCAGCAGCGTAGGAGGCGACTCTGGAAACACCATATATTTT. This encodes CASSVGGDSGNTIYF.

The chain links TRBV9 to TRBJ2-2, with 9 bases matching TRBD2. The germline gives CDR1 SGDLS, CDR2 YYNGEE. V was clipped by 4 bases and J by 1 base; unmatched bases: 8. CDR3 length: 17 residues. The CDR3 protein is CASSRERGVQNTGELFF. The CDR3, as DNA: TGTGCCAGCAGCCGGGAGCGGGGGGTCCAGAACACCGGGGAGCTGTTTTTT.

V and J are TRBV13 and TRBJ2-7; D unclear. This CDR3 region has 14 residues. V was pared by 0 bases and J by 2 bases, with 8 bases between. From germline, CDR1 is PRHDT and CDR2 FYEKMQ (reference sequence). The CDR3 protein is CASSLGLPAYEQYF. The DNA of the CDR3 is TGTGCCAGCAGCTTAGGCCTACCCGCCTACGAGCAGTACTTC. Together with reference TRBV13 and TRBJ2-7, the CDR3 gives the full variable domain: AAGVIQSPRHLIKEKRETATLKCYPIPRHDTVYWYQQGPGQDPQFLISFYEKMQSDKGSIPDRFSAQQFSDYHSELNMSSLELGDSALYFCASSLGLPAYEQYFGPGTRLTVT.

V is TRBV5-1 and J is TRBJ2-7, with 9 bases that match TRBD1. Germline CDR1 and CDR2: SGHRS and YFSETQ. V lost 5 bases, J lost 6 bases, and 6 bases stayed unmatched. The CDR3 has 13 amino acids. The CDR3 DNA is TGCGCCAGCAGTTCTGGACAGGGGCCCGAGCAGTACTTC. This gives the protein CASSSGQGPEQYF.

This sequence joins TRBV18 and TRBJ2-4; 9 nucleotides line up with TRBD1. The CDR3 contains 19 residues. Trimming took 2 bases from V and 3 from J; bases not matched to a gene: 14. From germline, CDR1 is KGHSH and CDR2 LQKENI. The CDR3 protein is CASSPNRDRDPRGKNIQYF. Written as DNA, the CDR3 is TGTGCCAGCTCACCAAACCGGGACAGGGACCCCAGGGGCAAAAACATTCAGTACTTC.

V usage is TRBV11-2 and J usage is TRBJ2-5; D uncertain. The CDR3 runs to 14 residues. Trimming cost V 5 bases and J 5 bases, with 15 bases left between them. The V gene's germline CDR1 is SGHAT and CDR2 FQNNGV. CDR3 loop: CASSPLSPPETQYF. CDR3 nucleotide sequence: TGTGCCAGCAGCCCCCTATCCCCACCGGAGACCCAGTACTTC.

This chain links TRBV27 with TRBJ2-4; D is possibly TRBD2 (5 bases). The CDR3 has 14 amino acids. The V gene's germline CDR1 is MNHEY and CDR2 SMNVEV (reference sequence). V dropped 3 bases and J dropped 0 bases, with 6 bases sitting between them. CDR3 residues: CASSFGVAKNIQYF. In DNA form, the CDR3 reads TGTGCCAGCAGTTTCGGGGTAGCCAAAAACATTCAGTACTTC.

J is TRBJ1-2 and V is TRBV19; TRBD1 might be the D (5 bases). Germline values: CDR1 LNHDA, CDR2 SQIVND (reference sequence). This CDR3 contains 15 residues. The V and J ends lost 4 bases and 6 bases respectively, with 18 bases between them. CDR3: CASSTGLQGSHGYTF. The CDR3 bases are TGTGCCAGTAGTACCGGTCTGCAGGGTTCGCATGGCTACACCTTC.

This chain connects TRBV7-2 to TRBJ1-1, with D perhaps TRBD1 (6 bases). The CDR3 totals 15 residues. V lost 5 bases and J lost 10, with 23 bases in between. Germline-derived CDR1 and CDR2 are SGHTA and FQGNSA. CDR3 loop: CASSQGYPPGVVAFF. CDR3 sequence (DNA): TGTGCCAGCAGCCAAGGGTACCCCCCAGGGGTAGTAGCTTTCTTT.

V is TRBV28 and J is TRBJ1-5, with D possibly being TRBD1 (5 bases). V was clipped by 6 bases and J by 6 bases, with 15 bases between them. The germline V gene has CDR1 MDHEN and CDR2 SYDVKM. The CDR3 totals 14 residues. CDR3 nucleotide sequence: TGTGCCAGCAGCCCAGGGCTGGGAGGTCAGCCCCAGCATTTT. Translated: CASSPGLGGQPQHF.

The J gene is TRBJ2-3, the V gene TRBV19; 11 nucleotides align to TRBD2. Germline CDR1 is LNHDA and CDR2 is SQIVND (reference sequence). Trimming removed 8 bases from V and 6 bases from J; junction bases left unmatched: 1. CDR3 length: 12 amino acids. CDR3 DNA sequence: TGTGCCAGTCGACTAGCGGGGGATACGCAGTATTTT. Protein: CASRLAGDTQYF.

The chain uses TRBV19 and TRBJ1-2; D is unclear. The ends were cut back, 6 bases at V and 4 bases at J, with 9 bases in the middle. This CDR3 contains 12 residues. Per the germline V gene, CDR1 is LNHDA and CDR2 is SQIVND (reference sequence). The CDR3, as DNA: TGTGCCAGTAGCCCGGACCTCTATGGCTACACCTTC. It specifies CASSPDLYGYTF.

V gene TRBV30 combines with J gene TRBJ1-3, with D perhaps matching TRBD1 (5 bases). With 3 bases removed from V and 0 bases from J, the gap between germline ends came to 9 bases. Looked up from germline, CDR1 is GTSNPN and CDR2 is SVGIG (reference sequence). The CDR3 length is 14 residues. CDR3 DNA sequence: TGTGCCTGGAGCACCGGGGGCTCTGGAAACACCATATATTTT. It encodes CAWSTGGSGNTIYF. Based on the CDR3 plus reference TRBV30 and TRBJ1-3, the full variable domain is SQTIHQWPATLVQPVGSPLSLECTVEGTSNPNLYWYRQAAGRGLQLLFYSVGIGQISSEVPQNLSASRPQDRQFILSSKKLLLSDSGFYLCAWSTGGSGNTIYFGEGSWLTVV.

This clone was detected once. The chain is built from TRBV11-2 and TRBJ1-1; 7 bases align to TRBD1. Looked up from germline, CDR1 is SGHAT and CDR2 is FQNNGV. The CDR3 spans 13 residues. Unmatched junction bases numbered 5, after V lost 10 bases and J lost 0 bases. The CDR3: CATSTGMNTEAFF. The CDR3 bases are TGTGCCACCTCGACAGGGATGAACACTGAAGCTTTCTTT. The full variable domain, with the rest looked up from reference TRBV11-2 and TRBJ1-1, is EAGVAQSPRYKIIEKRQSVAFWCNPISGHATLYWYQQILGQGPKLLIQFQNNGVVDDSQLPKDRFSAERLKGVDSTLKIQPAKLEDSAVYLCATSTGMNTEAFFGQGTRLTVV.

The chain is built from TRBV4-2 and TRBJ2-1, with 11 bases that match TRBD2. V gave up 0 bases and J gave up 6 bases; unmatched junction bases: 1. The CDR3 has 15 residues. Germline V gives CDR1 LGHNA, CDR2 YNFKEQ. The CDR3 DNA sequence: TGTGCCAGCAGCCAAGATAGCGGGGGGGCCAATGAGCAGTTCTTC. Amino acids: CASSQDSGGANEQFF.

This clone was seen only a few times. The chain recombines TRBV3-1 (or the pseudogene TRBV3-2) with TRBJ2-7, with D tentatively TRBD2 (5 bases). Germline V lookup: CDR1 LGHDT, CDR2 YNNKEL (reference sequence). Trimming removed 4 bases from V and 5 bases from J, with 12 bases in between. The CDR3 sequence is 13 residues long. The CDR3 region is CASSRGSPDEQYF. In DNA form, the CDR3 reads TGTGCCAGCAGCCGAGGGAGTCCCGACGAGCAGTACTTC.

With respect to this clone: The sample has other DNA sequences that encode this CDR3 too. The J gene is TRBJ1-4, the V gene TRBV15; D is uncertain. The CDR3 is 13 amino acids. The germline CDR1 and CDR2 sequences are LNHNV and YYDKDF (reference sequence). The V end was cut by 1 base, the J end by 8 bases, with 8 bases between. CDR3 nucleotide sequence: TGTGCCACCAGCAGAGTCAGAAACGAAAAACTGTTTTTT. It translates to CATSRVRNEKLFF.

The chain couples TRBV9 to TRBJ1-2; 11 bases map to TRBD1. V shed 0 bases and J 7 bases; nucleotides not matched to a gene: 2. The CDR3 length is 14 residues. Germline CDR1 and CDR2: SGDLS and YYNGEE. The CDR3 DNA reads TGTGCCAGCAGCGTAGTTGGGACAGGGGGTGGCTACACCTTC. The encoded protein is CASSVVGTGGGYTF.

The chain couples TRBV10-1 to TRBJ1-3; no reliable D call. The V end lost 8 bases, the J end lost 8 bases, and 19 bases lay between the germline ends. The CDR3 loop spans 14 amino acids. Germline CDR1 and CDR2: WNHNN and SYGVQD (reference sequence). The CDR3 DNA reads as TGCGCCAGCGGTGTGTTAGTCCTTCGGGACACCATATATTTT. Residues: CASGVLVLRDTIYF.

The chain uses TRBV29-1 and TRBJ1-1; no reliable D call. This CDR3 has 11 amino acids. Germline CDR1 and CDR2: SQVTM and ANQGSEA. The V end lost 8 bases, the J end lost 6 bases, and 13 bases lay between the germline ends. In nucleotides, the CDR3 is TGCAGCTTCTGGCGGCAGGCTGAAGCTTTCTTT. This encodes CSFWRQAEAFF. The variable domain in full, completed from reference TRBV29-1 and TRBJ1-1, reads SAVISQKPSRDICQRGTSLTIQCQVDSQVTMMFWYRQQPGQSLTLIATANQGSEATYESGFVIDKFPISRPNLTFSTLTVSNMSPEDSSIYLCSFWRQAEAFFGQGTRLTVV.